This TCR beta chain was found in a study of blood T cell repertoires in COVID-19. Overall study: Sites across the United States, Italy and Spain contributed samples from acute and convalescent COVID-19.

CDR1 is MNHEY and CDR2 is SMNVEV in the germline V gene (reference sequence). The junction had 5 bases not matched to a gene; V was cut back by 6 bases and J by 5 bases. The CDR3 sequence is 14 residues long. Cohort placement rested on clinical history that participants reported themselves. Here immunoSEQ multiplex PCR was the method, and the copy in TCRdb shows in-frame clones only, minus some. The sample has 200,000 or so clones, roughly four fifths seen once; the top ten hold about 1.3%. Sequencing was carried out using PBMCs or T cells enriched from blood (not recorded which). The rearrangement links TRBV27 to TRBJ2-5; 11 nucleotides agree with TRBD2. The receptor comes from a woman in her 40s with acute COVID-19. CDR3 in DNA: TGTGCCAGCAGACTAGCGGGGGTCGGGGAGACCCAGTACTTC. Translation: CASRLAGVGETQYF.